Included here is one T cell receptor beta chain sequence, with context. Its antigen remains unidentified. The TRB cDNA libraries were prepared by 5' RACE with UMI labels. TCRdb reprocessed the 5' RACE reads and keeps a single row for each CDR3 protein, giving no DNA. This sample's table reports 85,000 to 130,000 distinct CDR3 sequences. Per the germline V gene, CDR1 is SEHNR and CDR2 is FQNEAQ (reference sequence). This CDR3 has 14 amino acids. Naive CD8+ T cells were CD45RO-CCR7+CD27+CD95-. This sample was taken from a study of CXCR3-negative and CXCR3-positive naive CD8 T cells. Study results and limitations: Comparably high diversity marked both naive subsets, whereas memory CD8+ cells had much lower diversity. Fresh PBMCs went into most assays, and CXCR3 expression partly declined after cryopreservation. Higher TRB CDR3 hydrophobicity marked CXCR3-positive naive cells relative to CXCR3-negative naive cells. Similar TRBV-TRBJ gene usage was seen in naive CXCR3-negative and CXCR3-positive cells, but not in memory cells.

The chain combines TRBV7-9 with TRBJ1-1. The sample consisted of naive CXCR3+ CD8+ T cells from blood. Subset in this sample: CD45RO-CCR7+CD27+CD95- naive CD8+ T cells expressing CXCR3 (TNR3+). This clonotype was sampled from a human donor in good health. Some clones in this sample may be carry-over from other donors' samples. The CDR3 region is CASRGGIPNTEAFF.